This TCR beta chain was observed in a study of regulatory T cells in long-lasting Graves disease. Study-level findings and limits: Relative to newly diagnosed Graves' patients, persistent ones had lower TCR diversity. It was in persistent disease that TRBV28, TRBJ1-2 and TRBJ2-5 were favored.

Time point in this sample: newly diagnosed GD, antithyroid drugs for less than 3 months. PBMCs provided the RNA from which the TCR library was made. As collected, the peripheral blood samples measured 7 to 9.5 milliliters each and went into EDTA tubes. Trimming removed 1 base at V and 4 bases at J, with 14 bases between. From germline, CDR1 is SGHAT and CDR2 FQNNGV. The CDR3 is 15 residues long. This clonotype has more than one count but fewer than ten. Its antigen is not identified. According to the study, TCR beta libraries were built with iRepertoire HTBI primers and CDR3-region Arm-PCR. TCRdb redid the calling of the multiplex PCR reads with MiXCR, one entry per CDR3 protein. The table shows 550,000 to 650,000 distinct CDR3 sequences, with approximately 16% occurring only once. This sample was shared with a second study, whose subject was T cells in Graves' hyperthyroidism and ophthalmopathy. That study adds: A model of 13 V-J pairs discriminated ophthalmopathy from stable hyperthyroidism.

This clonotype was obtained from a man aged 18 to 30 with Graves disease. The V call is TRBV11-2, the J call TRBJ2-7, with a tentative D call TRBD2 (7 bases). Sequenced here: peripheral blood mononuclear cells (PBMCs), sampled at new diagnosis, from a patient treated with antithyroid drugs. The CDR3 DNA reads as TGTGCCAGCAGCTTAGGGGCGGGGGCGGGTTACGAGCAGTACTTC. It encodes CASSLGAGAGYEQYF.